These 16 T cell receptor beta chains originate from one sample sequenced in a study of molecular identifiers for immune sequencing clone quantification listed by TCRdb under 2018. Libraries were constructed by PCR. TCRdb shows the sequencer as NextSeq 500. TCRdb reprocessed the public reads (quality trimming at Q25 with fastp, clone calling with MiXCR) and kept in-frame beta chains. Every CDR3 protein is listed once, alongside the most common genes and DNA of its rows. Counted in this sample were some 320,000 distinct CDR3 sequences; under 25% of them appeared once. Clones ranked in the top ten supply about 0.7% of the sample. Sequenced material: naive CD8+ T cells from blood, with Jurkat cell RNA spiked in. The sample's cell subset or site label is to be understood as: FACS-sorted CD8+CD4-CCR7+CD45RA+ naive T cells. These receptors all come from a human donor in good health. Some libraries in this study had Jurkat cell RNA spiked in.

The CDR3 DNA reads TGTGCCAGCAGCCCCACGGGACTAGCGGAACATACGCAGTATTTT. Translated, it gives CASSPTGLAEHTQYF. The chain employs TRBV7-9 and TRBJ2-3, with TRBD2 identical over 11 bases. Losses at the gene ends were 5 bases for V and 7 bases for J; bases not matched to a gene: 8. This CDR3 has 15 amino acids. CDR1 is SEHNR, CDR2 FQNEAQ, per germline (reference sequence).

This clonotype was detected a few times. This chain connects TRBV24-1 to TRBJ2-2; TRBD1 agrees at 7 bases. The CDR3 has 16 residues. The J segment lost 3 bases and the V segment lost 0 bases, leaving 3 bases of the junction unmatched. CDR1 and CDR2 (germline): KGHDR, SFDVKD. The CDR3 loop reads CATSDLNRGHTGELFF. The CDR3 DNA reads TGTGCCACCAGTGATTTGAACAGGGGTCACACCGGGGAGCTGTTTTTT.

This clonotype came up many times. V gene TRBV9 combines with J gene TRBJ2-2; a possible D gene is TRBD1 (5 bases). In germline, CDR1 is SGDLS, CDR2 YYNGEE. The CDR3 sequence is 16 residues long. V was trimmed by 6 bases and J by 0 bases, leaving 15 bases between them. In DNA form, the CDR3 reads TGTGCCAGCACCCATATAGACAGTTCGAACACCGGGGAGCTGTTTTTT. The encoded protein is CASTHIDSSNTGELFF.

Ten or more counts support this clonotype. The rearrangement joins TRBV9 to TRBJ2-2; D is ambiguous. The CDR3 is made up of 16 amino acids. The V gene lost 2 bases and the J gene lost 5 bases, with 16 bases spanning the gap. Germline V CDR1 and CDR2: SGDLS, YYNGEE. As DNA, the CDR3 is TGTGCCAGCAGCGTCCCCCGCTTCCCCGGGACCGGGGAGCTGTTTTTT. The encoded protein is CASSVPRFPGTGELFF.

This clonotype was observed a few times. The chain links TRBV10-3 to TRBJ2-3; 9 nucleotides match TRBD2. CDR3 size: 16 residues. Trimming cost V 4 bases and J 3 bases; bases outside gene matches: 8. Germline V CDR1 and CDR2: ENHRY, SYGVKD. CDR3 region: CAISGSGRIGTDTQYF. DNA of the CDR3: TGTGCCATCAGTGGGAGCGGGAGGATTGGTACAGATACGCAGTATTTT.

The chain is built from TRBV4-1 and TRBJ2-7; D gene ambiguous. This CDR3 comprises 13 residues. CDR1 MGHRA and CDR2 YSYEKL come from the germline V gene. V gave up 1 base and J gave up 2 bases, with 6 bases separating them. The CDR3 DNA sequence: TGCGCCAGCAGCCAAGTGACAACCTACGAGCAGTACTTC. Its protein is CASSQVTTYEQYF.

This clonotype showed up many times. The rearrangement joins TRBV28 to TRBJ2-1; D call uncertain. CDR1 is MDHEN, CDR2 SYDVKM, per germline. V lost 5 bases and J 10 bases, leaving 6 bases between the germline ends. The CDR3 spans 10 residues. The CDR3 sequence: CASSLREQFF. In nucleotides, the CDR3 is TGTGCCAGCAGTCTTCGAGAGCAGTTCTTC.

The chain combines TRBV20-1 with TRBJ2-1; 10 bases align to TRBD2. Unmatched junction bases numbered 3, after V lost 2 bases and J lost 8 bases. Germline values: CDR1 DFQATT, CDR2 SNEGSKA (reference sequence). The CDR3 is made up of 13 amino acids. CDR3 in DNA: TGCAGTGCTAGACTAGCGGGAGTGGATGAGCAGTTCTTC. Amino acid sequence: CSARLAGVDEQFF.

CDR3 nucleotide sequence: TGTGCCAGTAGTATAGGCCTGGGGTCCTACAATGAGCAGTTCTTC. Protein product: CASSIGLGSYNEQFF. The genes are TRBV19 and TRBJ2-1; no clear D. V was clipped by 1 base and J by 1 base, with 8 bases between them. There are 15 residues in the CDR3. Per germline, CDR1 LNHDA and CDR2 SQIVND (reference sequence).

As regards this clonotype: A much larger clone lies a single base off, so this may be a read error. V and J are TRBV7-6 and TRBJ2-2, with D tentatively TRBD2 (5 bases). This CDR3 contains 12 residues. Germline loops: CDR1 SGHVS, CDR2 FNYEAQ. The CDR3 DNA reads as TGTGCCAGCAGTCGGTCCGCCGGGGAGCCGTTTTTT. It specifies CASSRSAGEPFF.

Turning to this clonotype: One end of the junction varies from germline; a read error may be responsible. V and J are TRBV6-2 or TRBV6-3 and TRBJ2-3, with 8 bases matching TRBD2. Germline CDR1 is MNHEY and CDR2 is SVGEGT. CDR3 length equals 14 residues. CDR3 nucleotides: TGTGCCAGTGCCCTCGGGGGGGGCTCGGATACGCGGTATTTT. This encodes CASALGGGSDTRYF.

Note on this clonotype: A much larger clone differs from this one at a single base, so this may be a read error. This rearrangement joins TRBV28 to TRBJ1-2, with D unresolved. Germline CDR1 reads MDHEN; CDR2 reads SYDVKM. This CDR3 is 13 amino acids long. Between the trimmed V and J ends, which lost 5 bases and 3 bases, there was a span of 10 bases. The CDR3 is CASSIRAHYGYTF. As DNA, the CDR3 is TGTGCCAGCAGTATAAGGGCACACTATGGCTACACCTTC.

As concerns this clonotype: In this CDR3 the conserved last residue, phenylalanine or tryptophan, is missing, so a read error is likely. The V call is TRBV5-3, the J call TRBJ1-1; a weak D match, TRBD1 (5 bases). TRBV5-3 is sorted into the ORF group, with uncertain function. This CDR3 has 13 residues. CDR3 sequence: CASSLLGDTEAFY. The CDR3 region has the DNA TGTGCCAGCAGCTTGCTGGGGGACACTGAAGCTTTCTAT.

The rearrangement joins TRBV27 to TRBJ2-6; D remains unclear. V gave up 6 bases and J gave up 0 bases, with 12 bases separating them. This CDR3 is 16 amino acids long. Germline loops: CDR1 MNHEY, CDR2 SMNVEV (reference sequence). The CDR3 region has the DNA TGTGCCAGCAGCCCCCTCGAGAGCTCTGGGGCCAACGTCCTGACTTTC. This codes for CASSPLESSGANVLTF.

This clonotype was recorded only once. One end of the junction varies from germline; a read error may be responsible. V gene TRBV4-1 combines with J gene TRBJ1-2, with a possible D match to TRBD1 (5 bases). The CDR3 sequence is 16 residues long. Per germline, CDR1 MGHRA and CDR2 YSYEKL. CDR3 DNA sequence: TGCGCCAGCAACCAAGAACCACAGGAGAGTTGGATTGGCTACACCTTC. It encodes CASNQEPQESWIGYTF.

This clonotype has a count of ten or more. V gene TRBV29-1 combines with J gene TRBJ1-1; maybe TRBD1 (6 bases). The germline V gene encodes CDR1 SQVTM and CDR2 ANQGSEA. This CDR3 contains 12 residues. V lost 4 bases and J 5 bases, leaving 11 bases between the germline ends. CDR3 region: CSVGGGRTEAFF. The DNA of the CDR3 is TGCAGCGTTGGCGGGGGGCGGACTGAAGCTTTCTTT.